The 20 T cell receptor beta chains in this list originate from one sample, sequenced in a study of T cells in Graves' hyperthyroidism and ophthalmopathy. Amplification of TCR beta CDR3 regions used RNA as the template. The HTBI primer set was used in a first-round RT-PCR of the TCR CDR3. In TCRdb, the multiplex PCR reads were re-called with MiXCR into one record per CDR3 protein. The sample shows 250,000 to 300,000 distinct CDR3 sequences, approximately 18% of them seen only once. What was sequenced was blood. The receptor set was obtained from a man in his fifties with Graves' ophthalmopathy.

The chain is built from TRBV28 and TRBJ2-6, with 8 bases matching TRBD1. There are 16 residues in the CDR3. Germline V gene lookup returns CDR1 MDHEN and CDR2 SYDVKM. V lost 5 bases, J lost 6 bases, and 9 bases stayed unmatched. CDR3 protein: CASSPSDRALANVLTF. The CDR3 coding sequence is TGTGCCAGCAGTCCATCGGACAGGGCACTGGCCAACGTCCTGACTTTC.

The chain recombines TRBV5-1 with TRBJ2-1; the match to TRBD2 covers 8 bases. V shed 2 bases and J 6 bases; nucleotides not matched to a gene: 19. CDR1 and CDR2 from the germline V gene are SGHRS and YFSETQ. This CDR3 has 19 amino acids. CDR3 loop: CASSFRVSGGPSGGNEQFF. In DNA, the CDR3 is TGCGCCAGCAGCTTTCGGGTGTCGGGAGGGCCCTCAGGTGGCAATGAGCAGTTCTTC.

A few counts support this clonotype. V and J are TRBV14 and TRBJ2-3; D is unresolved. This CDR3 has 14 residues. Germline-derived CDR1 and CDR2 are SGHDN and FVKESK. Trimming cost V 3 bases and J 5 bases, with 12 bases left between them. In DNA, the CDR3 is TGTGCCAGCAGCCAGTTACACGAAGGAGATACGCAGTATTTT. Its protein is CASSQLHEGDTQYF.

This clonotype was seen repeatedly, ten times or more. V gene TRBV24-1 combines with J gene TRBJ2-1, with 9 positions matching TRBD2. The CDR3 contains 14 residues. The J segment lost 9 bases and the V segment lost 4 bases, leaving 6 bases of the junction unmatched. The germline CDR1 and CDR2 sequences are KGHDR and SFDVKD. The chain's CDR3 is CATSEWGLAGEQFF. CDR3 coding DNA: TGTGCCACCAGTGAATGGGGACTAGCTGGTGAGCAGTTCTTC.

This clonotype was detected only a few times. The CDR3 spells CASSPLPGQGAGELFF. The CDR3 nucleotides read TGTGCCAGCAGTCCGCTCCCGGGACAGGGGGCCGGGGAGCTGTTTTTT. J is TRBJ2-2 and V is TRBV28, with 11 bases fitting TRBD1. Germline CDR1 and CDR2: MDHEN and SYDVKM. The CDR3 totals 16 residues. V was clipped by 5 bases and J by 6 bases; unmatched bases: 8.

The table lists this clonotype with many counts. The chain employs TRBV7-9 and TRBJ2-4; D not certain. There are 14 residues in the CDR3. CDR1 is SEHNR, CDR2 FQNEAQ, per germline (reference sequence). Trimming removed 7 bases at V and 1 base at J, with 11 bases between. DNA of the CDR3: TGTGCCAGCACCATGCTAGAGGCCAAAAACATTCAGTACTTC. As protein: CASTMLEAKNIQYF.

A remark on this clonotype: This may arise from a read error, as a much more abundant clone is one base away. The V and J genes are TRBV18 and TRBJ1-2, with 7 bases aligning to TRBD1. Germline CDR1 is KGHSH and CDR2 is LQKENI. CDR3 length: 15 amino acids. V was pared by 2 bases and J by 4 bases, with 7 bases of the junction left unmatched. Here the CDR3 reads CASSPAGQEAYGYTF. CDR3 nucleotide sequence: TGTGCCAGCTCACCAGCCGGACAGGAGGCCTATGGCTACACCTTC. The full variable domain, completed using reference TRBV18 and TRBJ1-2, is NAGVMQNPRHLVRRRGQEARLRCSPMKGHSHVYWYRQLPEEGLKFMVYLQKENIIDESGMPKERFSAEFPKEGPSILRIQQVVRGDSAAYFCASSPAGQEAYGYTFGSGTRLTVV.

The chain joins TRBV11-2 to TRBJ2-3; no definite D call. The CDR3 extends over 15 amino acids. Trimming left V 3 bases short and J 0 bases short, with 10 bases between. Per germline, CDR1 SGHAT and CDR2 FQNNGV. CDR3 amino acids: CASSFSQESTDTQYF. For the CDR3, the DNA is TGTGCCAGCAGCTTCTCGCAGGAGAGCACAGATACGCAGTATTTT.

This clonotype was seen only a few times. DNA for the CDR3: TGCAGTGCTACTAGCGTACAGAGCTCCTACGAGCAGTACTTC. This gives the protein CSATSVQSSYEQYF. The chain employs TRBV20-1 and TRBJ2-7, with D possibly being TRBD2 (6 bases). CDR3 length: 14 amino acids. V lost 4 bases, J lost 0 bases, and 13 bases lay in between. The germline V gene encodes CDR1 DFQATT and CDR2 SNEGSKA (reference sequence).

This clonotype was seen many times. The chain joins TRBV5-1 to TRBJ2-7; 9 nucleotides agree with TRBD2. The CDR3 has 15 amino acids. CDR1 SGHRS and CDR2 YFSETQ come from the germline V gene. Losses at the gene ends were 3 bases for V and 4 bases for J; bases not matched to a gene: 8. CDR3 nucleotide sequence: TGCGCCAGCAGCTCGAGAGCTAGCGGGACTTACGAGCAGTACTTC. It specifies CASSSRASGTYEQYF.

The rearrangement joins TRBV6-2 or TRBV6-3 to TRBJ1-1; no definite D call. CDR1 is MNHEY and CDR2 is SVGEGT in the germline V gene. The CDR3 length is 14 residues. V was clipped by 7 bases and J by 7 bases, with 19 bases between them. The CDR3 sequence: CASTPSGRLGEAFF. The CDR3 DNA follows: TGTGCCAGCACTCCAAGTGGACGGTTGGGTGAAGCTTTCTTT.

This clonotype has just a few counts. The J gene is TRBJ2-3, the V gene TRBV10-1; D is perhaps TRBD2 (6 bases). The CDR3 covers 15 residues. Trimming took 4 bases from V and 5 from J, leaving 16 bases between them. CDR1 and CDR2 from the germline V gene are WNHNN and SYGVQD (reference sequence). CDR3 amino acids: CASSGVTGSEDTQYF. CDR3 DNA sequence: TGCGCCAGCAGTGGCGTGACCGGGAGTGAAGATACGCAGTATTTT.

In the case of this clonotype: This may be a read error, as it is one base from a much larger clone. The chain joins TRBV29-1 to TRBJ2-7; D possibly matches TRBD1 or TRBD2 (6 bases each). CDR3 length: 14 residues. CDR1 and CDR2 from the germline V gene are SQVTM and ANQGSEA. The CDR3 loop reads CGVEVRGVLGEQYF. The DNA of the CDR3 is TGCGGCGTTGAAGTGAGGGGGGTATTGGGCGAGCAGTACTTC.

With respect to this clonotype: Given a much more abundant clone one base away, this may be a read error. V usage is TRBV30 and J usage is TRBJ2-1; D might be TRBD2 (7 bases). Germline V lookup: CDR1 GTSNPN, CDR2 SVGIG (reference sequence). V was cut by 4 bases and J by 5 bases, with 18 bases left in between. CDR3 length: 15 residues. The CDR3 DNA reads as TGTGCCTGGACCCGGGGGGCGGGAGTCAACAATGAGCAGTTCTTC. Its protein is CAWTRGAGVNNEQFF.

This clonotype has a handful of counts. The chain employs TRBV5-1 and TRBJ2-2; 11 positions match TRBD1. Germline V gene sequence: CDR1 SGHRS, CDR2 YFSETQ. CDR3 length: 16 amino acids. V gave up 4 bases and J gave up 4 bases; unmatched junction bases: 6. In DNA, the CDR3 is TGCGCCAGCAGCCAAGCCGGGACAGGGGGCACCGGGGAGCTGTTTTTT. The encoded protein is CASSQAGTGGTGELFF.

The sample holds many counts of this clonotype. This rearrangement joins TRBV7-2 to TRBJ2-7, with 11 bases identical to TRBD2. The germline gives CDR1 SGHTA, CDR2 FQGNSA. V dropped 5 bases and J dropped 0; count of bases not matched to a gene: 6. The CDR3 extends over 16 amino acids. The CDR3 region has the DNA TGTGCCAGCAGCCAAGGGACTAGCGGTAGCTCCTACGAGCAGTACTTC. The encoded protein is CASSQGTSGSSYEQYF.

With regard to this clonotype: Given a much more abundant clone one base away, this may be a read error. The chain recombines TRBV18 with TRBJ2-5; 10 bases line up with TRBD2. The CDR3 spans 18 residues. Per germline, CDR1 KGHSH and CDR2 LQKENI. DNA for the CDR3: TGTGCCAGCTCACCACGGCTAGCGGGAGTATCTCTAAGAGAGACCAAGTACTTC. Translation gives CASSPRLAGVSLRETKYF.

This clonotype was seen many times. The V gene is TRBV5-1, the J gene TRBJ1-1; D is unresolved. The germline gives CDR1 SGHRS, CDR2 YFSETQ. The length of the CDR3 is 15 residues. Trimming took off 4 bases at V and 3 bases at J, with 16 bases between the two ends. CDR3 nucleotides: TGCGCCAGCAGCCCCCCCGGTCTCCCGGACACTGAAGCTTTCTTT. It translates to CASSPPGLPDTEAFF.

This chain links TRBV5-5 with TRBJ1-6; TRBD1 matches at 7 bases. The CDR3 runs 14 residues. The V segment lost 1 base and the J segment 7 bases; nucleotides outside the gene matches: 2. The germline V gene encodes CDR1 SGHKS and CDR2 YYEKEE (reference sequence). The CDR3 DNA sequence: TGTGCCAGCAGCTTGCAGGGGGACAATTCACCCCTCCACTTT. The encoded protein is CASSLQGDNSPLHF. The full variable domain, completed using reference TRBV5-5 and TRBJ1-6, is DAGVTQSPTHLIKTRGQQVTLRCSPISGHKSVSWYQQVLGQGPQFIFQYYEKEERGRGNFPDRFSARQFPNYSSELNVNALLLGDSALYLCASSLQGDNSPLHFGNGTRLTVT.

This clonotype was seen many times. The V gene is TRBV5-5, the J gene TRBJ1-5; D unresolved. Germline values: CDR1 SGHKS, CDR2 YYEKEE (reference sequence). V lost 2 bases and J lost 5, with 5 bases in between. The CDR3 loop spans 12 amino acids. CDR3 coding DNA: TGTGCCAGCAGCTTTCCCGATCAGCCCCAGCATTTT. Protein product: CASSFPDQPQHF.